This T cell receptor beta chain was sequenced in a study of CD8+CD57+ T cells in acquired aplastic anemia. Study summary: The average for DNA from sorted CD4+ and CD8+ cells was 2.5 to 4 ug.

The count of this clonotype is one. Its antigen remains unidentified. The V segment lost 1 base and the J segment 6 bases; nucleotides outside the gene matches: 3. The CDR3 length is 14 residues. The germline V gene has CDR1 LNHNV and CDR2 YYDKDF (reference sequence). Notes on the study in general: Shared by patients and controls, 25 to 30 CD8+ CDR3s were abundant in patients. Patients were compared with controls for CD8+ Simpson's diversity, and no significant difference emerged.

TCR beta VDJ and CDR3 profiling used genomic DNA as template. Using its own MiXCR run on the reads, TCRdb lists one record per CDR3 protein. In the table there are about 190,000 distinct CDR3 sequences, 55% to 70% of which are singletons. V gene TRBV15 combines with J gene TRBJ2-1, with TRBD2 matching over 7 bases. Sequencing was performed on sorted CD4+, CD8+, or CD8+CD57+ T cells (not recorded which) from PBMCs. The receptor was derived from a human donor with severe aplastic anemia or a healthy control (not recorded which). CDR3 sequence (DNA): TGTGCCACCAGCAGAGCGGGGGGACGCAATGAGCAGTTCTTC. It translates to CATSRAGGRNEQFF.